This passage covers 25 T cell receptor beta chains from one sample sequenced in a study of shared clonotypes between healthy human individuals. Naive-designated CD8 cells lacked CD45RO, were positively enriched for CCR7, and omitted terminally differentiated effector memory CD45RA+ cells. The method was immunoSEQ multiplex PCR; TCRdb's version includes in-frame clones alone and lacks a portion of them. Here the sample spans about 2.2 million clones, just over 90% being singletons. The sequenced sample consisted of naive CD8+ T cells from PBMCs. The receptor source for this set is a man aged 18 to 30 in good health. Some clones in this sample may be carry-over from other donors' samples.

The J gene is TRBJ2-7, the V gene TRBV6-1; D unresolved. V lost 4 bases and J 2 bases, leaving 12 bases between the germline ends. CDR1 is MNHNS and CDR2 is SASEGT in the germline V gene. This CDR3 is 14 amino acids long. The CDR3 is CASSVRQATYEQYF. CDR3 nucleotide sequence: TGTGCCAGCAGTGTCCGACAAGCCACCTACGAGCAGTACTTC.

This clone was observed once. Other DNA sequences within the sample encode an identical CDR3. The chain combines TRBV12-5 with TRBJ2-1; no clear D. With 1 base removed from V and 5 bases from J, the gap between germline ends came to 3 bases. The CDR3 runs to 12 residues. Looked up from germline, CDR1 is LGHNT and CDR2 is FRNRAP. The CDR3 spells CASGLANNEQFF. The CDR3 DNA reads as TGTGCTAGTGGTTTGGCTAACAATGAGCAGTTCTTC.

Comments on this clone: Other DNA sequences in this sample translate to the same CDR3. The chain recombines TRBV5-4 with TRBJ2-7; D unclear. Trimming shortened V by 2 bases and J by 2 bases, and 8 bases separated the two germline ends. Germline V gene data show CDR1 as SGHNT and CDR2 as YYREEE (reference sequence). The CDR3 sequence is 13 residues long. Here the CDR3 DNA reads TGTGCCAGCAGCTTTGGGCAGGCCTACGAGCAGTACTTC. Translating it yields CASSFGQAYEQYF.

The chain links TRBV9 to TRBJ2-7, with D perhaps TRBD1 (5 bases). V was pared by 0 bases and J by 7 bases, with 11 bases between. The CDR3 length is 13 residues. Germline V lookup: CDR1 SGDLS, CDR2 YYNGEE. The CDR3 protein is CASSVGSGQEQYF. DNA of the CDR3: TGTGCCAGCAGCGTAGGGTCAGGACAAGAGCAGTACTTC. The full variable domain, with the rest looked up from reference TRBV9 and TRBJ2-7, is DSGVTQTPKHLITATGQRVTLRCSPRSGDLSVYWYQQSLDQGLQFLIQYYNGEERAKGNILERFSAQQFPDLHSELNLSSLELGDSALYFCASSVGSGQEQYFGPGTRLTVT.

The chain recombines TRBV2 with TRBJ2-1; tentatively, D is TRBD2 (5 bases). Germline CDR1 reads SNHLY; CDR2 reads FYNNEI. Trimming removed 7 bases from V and 6 bases from J, with 10 bases in between. The CDR3 runs 12 residues. CDR3 coding DNA: TGTGCCAGCATTATTAGCGTCAATGAGCAGTTCTTC. Translating gives CASIISVNEQFF.

The rearrangement joins TRBV13 to TRBJ1-1; 7 bases align to TRBD1. The CDR3 has 16 amino acids. J lost 0 bases, V lost 5 bases, and 9 bases had no gene match. Germline V lookup: CDR1 PRHDT, CDR2 FYEKMQ (reference sequence). This CDR3 is CASSAATGLMNTEAFF. CDR3 nucleotides: TGTGCCAGCAGCGCTGCGACAGGGTTGATGAACACTGAAGCTTTCTTT.

The J gene is TRBJ2-7, the V gene TRBV28; D is unclear. Trimming took off 2 bases at V and 7 bases at J, with 6 bases between the two ends. The CDR3 has 11 amino acids. Per germline, CDR1 MDHEN and CDR2 SYDVKM. The CDR3 DNA sequence: TGTGCCAGCAGTTTAATCGGGGAGCAGTACTTC. Its translation: CASSLIGEQYF.

The chain links TRBV5-8 to TRBJ2-2, with 8 positions matching TRBD1. Trimming cost V 2 bases and J 7 bases; bases outside gene matches: 7. CDR3 length: 15 amino acids. Germline CDR1 and CDR2: SGHTS and YDEGEE. CDR3 DNA: TGTGCCAGCAGCTTCGACAGGGGATTGGGCGGGGAGCTGTTTTTT. Translation: CASSFDRGLGGELFF.

The rearrangement joins TRBV7-9 to TRBJ1-1; D is unclear. V was trimmed by 1 base and J by 4 bases, leaving 10 bases between them. Germline assignment: CDR1 SEHNR and CDR2 FQNEAQ (reference sequence). The CDR3 loop spans 14 amino acids. The chain's CDR3 is CASSLGRPPTEAFF. The CDR3 nucleotides read TGTGCCAGCAGCTTAGGGAGGCCCCCCACTGAAGCTTTCTTT.

This chain links TRBV6-5 with TRBJ2-5; 7 nucleotides match TRBD2. Germline CDR1 is MNHEY and CDR2 is SVGAGI. The CDR3 runs 15 residues. Losses at the gene ends were 0 bases for V and 5 bases for J; bases not matched to a gene: 6. For the CDR3, the DNA is TGTGCCAGCAGTTACTCACGCGGGAGAGGGGAGACCCAGTACTTC. Translating it yields CASSYSRGRGETQYF.

The genes are TRBV4-1 and TRBJ2-5; no clear D. CDR3 length: 13 residues. CDR1 is MGHRA and CDR2 is YSYEKL in the germline V gene. Trimming pared 0 bases from V and 4 bases from J, leaving 6 bases between. The CDR3 loop is CASSQDRLETQYF. CDR3 bases: TGCGCCAGCAGCCAAGATAGGTTAGAGACCCAGTACTTC.

CDR3 sequence reads: CASTMGDSGANVLTF. CDR3 sequence (DNA): TGTGCCAGCACGATGGGGGACTCTGGGGCCAACGTCCTGACTTTC. The chain couples TRBV5-6 to TRBJ2-6; possibly TRBD1 or TRBD2 for D (5 bases each). The germline V gene has CDR1 SGHDT and CDR2 YYEEEE. The CDR3 extends over 15 amino acids. V dropped 6 bases and J dropped 0 bases, with 10 bases sitting between them.

The chain has TRBV18 and TRBJ2-7; D is perhaps TRBD1 or TRBD2 (6 bases each). V lost 3 bases and J 2 bases, leaving 14 bases between the germline ends. Germline V gives CDR1 KGHSH, CDR2 LQKENI. The CDR3 totals 15 residues. DNA for the CDR3: TGTGCCAGCTCACCTCCTACGGGGGCTACCTACGAGCAGTACTTC. Translating gives CASSPPTGATYEQYF.

The J gene is TRBJ2-7, the V gene TRBV29-1; 10 bases line up with TRBD2. The CDR3 extends over 14 amino acids. Looked up from germline, CDR1 is SQVTM and CDR2 is ANQGSEA. V trimming: 6 bases; J trimming: 2 bases; junction bases outside the gene matches: 7. CDR3 nucleotides: TGCAGCGTAGGACGGACTAGCGGAGCCTACGAGCAGTACTTC. Protein: CSVGRTSGAYEQYF.

This chain links TRBV4-3 with TRBJ1-2; perhaps TRBD1 as D (5 bases). The CDR3 extends over 16 amino acids. Germline V CDR1 and CDR2: LGHNA, YSLEER. Between the trimmed V and J ends, which lost 0 bases and 8 bases, there was a span of 19 bases. DNA for the CDR3: TGCGCCAGCAGCCAAGATCGAGCTCGACAGACAATAGGCTACACCTTC. It codes for CASSQDRARQTIGYTF.

The gene calls are TRBV9 and TRBJ1-4, with 9 positions matching TRBD1. The CDR3 loop spans 16 amino acids. Unmatched junction bases numbered 7, after V lost 4 bases and J lost 3 bases. Germline CDR1 SGDLS, CDR2 YYNGEE. CDR3 sequence reads: CASSKGQGNSNEKLFF. As DNA, the CDR3 is TGTGCCAGCAGCAAAGGACAGGGGAATTCTAATGAAAAACTGTTTTTT.

The rearrangement joins TRBV19 to TRBJ2-1; D unclear. The CDR3 runs to 15 residues. V was cut by 8 bases and J by 0 bases, with 14 bases left in between. The germline CDR1 and CDR2 sequences are LNHDA and SQIVND (reference sequence). The CDR3 loop reads CASRKGLSSYNEQFF. The DNA for the CDR3 is TGTGCCAGTCGCAAAGGGTTAAGCTCCTACAATGAGCAGTTCTTC.

This clone was found once. The V gene is TRBV19, the J gene TRBJ2-7, with unresolved D. Trimming removed 3 bases from V and 0 bases from J, with 12 bases in between. The CDR3 runs 15 residues. CDR1 LNHDA and CDR2 SQIVND come from the germline V gene (reference sequence). This CDR3 is CASSISQLRSYEQYF. In DNA form, the CDR3 reads TGTGCCAGTAGTATCTCACAACTACGCTCCTACGAGCAGTACTTC.

The J gene is TRBJ2-2, the V gene TRBV11-2, with 9 bases fitting TRBD1. Germline-derived CDR1 and CDR2 are SGHAT and FQNNGV. The V gene end was trimmed by 5 bases and the J gene end by 1 base; junction bases not matched to a gene: 11. The CDR3 loop spans 18 amino acids. The CDR3 sequence is CASSMWYRTGVNTGELFF. Written as DNA, the CDR3 is TGTGCCAGCAGCATGTGGTACCGGACAGGGGTGAACACCGGGGAGCTGTTTTTT. Looking up the rest from reference TRBV11-2 and TRBJ2-2 gives the full variable domain: EAGVAQSPRYKIIEKRQSVAFWCNPISGHATLYWYQQILGQGPKLLIQFQNNGVVDDSQLPKDRFSAERLKGVDSTLKIQPAKLEDSAVYLCASSMWYRTGVNTGELFFGEGSRLTVL.

Of note for this clone: The same CDR3 also results from other DNA sequences found in this sample. The genes are TRBV10-3 and TRBJ1-1; D is unclear. The germline V gene has CDR1 ENHRY and CDR2 SYGVKD. CDR3 size: 11 residues. V gave up 10 bases and J gave up 5 bases, with 11 bases separating them. CDR3 sequence: CATRSGTEAFF. CDR3 bases: TGTGCCACTAGAAGCGGGACTGAAGCTTTCTTT.

The rearrangement joins TRBV30 to TRBJ1-2, with 8 bases identical to TRBD1. This CDR3 spans 14 amino acids. J was trimmed by 4 bases and V by 5 bases; bases with no gene match: 9. Germline CDR1 and CDR2: GTSNPN and SVGIG (reference sequence). The CDR3 loop reads CAWWDRTFLYGYTF. In DNA form, the CDR3 reads TGTGCCTGGTGGGACAGGACATTTCTCTATGGCTACACCTTC.

The chain has TRBV28 and TRBJ1-1, with no clear D. Germline CDR1 reads MDHEN; CDR2 reads SYDVKM. This CDR3 contains 14 residues. Between the trimmed V and J ends, which lost 2 bases and 2 bases, there was a span of 9 bases. The CDR3 here is CASSLGFRNTEAFF. CDR3 coding DNA: TGTGCCAGCAGTTTAGGGTTCAGAAACACTGAAGCTTTCTTT.

Concerning this clone itself: The same CDR3 also results from other DNA sequences found in this sample. CDR3: CASSDYYEQYF. In nucleotides, the CDR3 is TGTGCCAGCAGTGATTACTACGAGCAGTACTTC. The V gene is TRBV25-1, the J gene TRBJ2-7; no clear D. The CDR3 is 11 amino acids. Trimming removed 3 bases from V and 3 bases from J, with 3 bases in between. Per the germline V gene, CDR1 is MGHDK and CDR2 is SYGVNS.

This chain links TRBV27 with TRBJ2-7; 7 nucleotides align to TRBD1. V gave up 1 base and J gave up 4 bases; unmatched junction bases: 13. CDR3 length: 17 amino acids. CDR1 is MNHEY, CDR2 SMNVEV, per germline (reference sequence). The CDR3 reads CASSLYGPGQTIYEQYF. The CDR3, as DNA: TGTGCCAGCAGTTTATATGGACCGGGACAGACAATATACGAGCAGTACTTC.

A remark on this clone: The same CDR3 also results from other DNA sequences found in this sample. The chain employs TRBV5-1 and TRBJ2-7, with D perhaps given as TRBD1 or TRBD2 (5 bases each). The V gene lost 2 bases and the J gene lost 3 bases, with 9 bases spanning the gap. CDR1 is SGHRS and CDR2 is YFSETQ in the germline V gene. The CDR3 runs to 13 residues. The CDR3 nucleotides are TGCGCCAGCAGCTTCGGGACGGGCTACGAGCAGTACTTC. This codes for CASSFGTGYEQYF.